These 28 T cell receptor beta chains came from one sample sequenced in a study of blood T cell repertoires in COVID-19. Using immunoSEQ multiplex PCR, the repertoire was profiled, and TCRdb retains in-frame clones only, with some absent. Of 200,000 or so clones detected, about nine tenths appear once; the ten largest clones hold 0.6% to 1%. The sequenced sample consisted of peripheral blood. These receptors originate from a woman aged 70 to 79 with acute or convalescent COVID-19.

V usage is TRBV5-1 and J usage is TRBJ1-2, with D perhaps matching TRBD1 (6 bases). V was shortened by 4 bases and J by 1 base, with 8 bases between the two germline ends. Per germline, CDR1 SGHRS and CDR2 YFSETQ. The CDR3 runs 13 residues. The DNA for the CDR3 is TGCGCCAGCAGCACACAGGGTAACTATGGCTACACCTTC. Translating it yields CASSTQGNYGYTF.

The chain joins TRBV6-2 or TRBV6-3 to TRBJ1-5; TRBD1 agrees at 7 bases. CDR1 is MNHEY, CDR2 SVGEGT, per germline. Unmatched junction bases numbered 5, after V lost 0 bases and J lost 0 bases. The CDR3 runs to 17 residues. The CDR3 spells CASSYSYRGYSNQPQHF. In DNA form, the CDR3 reads TGTGCCAGCAGTTACTCCTACAGGGGTTATAGCAATCAGCCCCAGCATTTT.

The J gene is TRBJ2-1, the V gene TRBV9; 13 nucleotides match TRBD2. There are 17 residues in the CDR3. The germline V gene has CDR1 SGDLS and CDR2 YYNGEE. Trimming at V came to 4 bases and at J to 4 bases, leaving 8 bases not matched to a gene. Written as DNA, the CDR3 is TGTGCCAGCAGCACCAGGGGGACTAGCGGGGTATACAATGAGCAGTTCTTC. Protein: CASSTRGTSGVYNEQFF.

CDR3 DNA: TGCGCCAGCAGCTTGGGGGCCCAAGGGGGTTACGAGCAGTACTTC. This sequence encodes CASSLGAQGGYEQYF. V is TRBV5-1 and J is TRBJ2-7; TRBD1 might be the D (6 bases). Germline CDR1 reads SGHRS; CDR2 reads YFSETQ. The ends were cut back, 0 bases at V and 4 bases at J, with 14 bases in the middle. This CDR3 region has 15 residues.

The V gene is TRBV27, the J gene TRBJ2-7, with a possible D match to TRBD2 (7 bases). The V end was cut by 11 bases, the J end by 3 bases, with 23 bases between. CDR1 is MNHEY, CDR2 SMNVEV, per germline (reference sequence). The CDR3 contains 15 residues. The CDR3 loop is CASRGAGSLLYEQYF. In nucleotides, the CDR3 is TGTGCCTCCAGGGGAGCGGGATCCCTCCTCTACGAGCAGTACTTC.

J is TRBJ1-5 and V is TRBV5-1; D is undetermined. Germline V CDR1 and CDR2: SGHRS, YFSETQ. The V end lost 0 bases, the J end lost 5 bases, and 6 bases lay between the germline ends. The CDR3 length is 13 residues. The CDR3 spells CASSLGGYQPQHF. DNA for the CDR3: TGCGCCAGCAGCTTGGGCGGCTATCAGCCCCAGCATTTT.

This chain joins TRBV24-1 and TRBJ2-1, with D perhaps TRBD2 (6 bases). CDR3 size: 12 residues. V lost 6 bases and J lost 6, with 8 bases in between. Germline V gives CDR1 KGHDR, CDR2 SFDVKD. CDR3 protein: CATSLSGNEQFF. The CDR3 DNA is TGTGCCACCAGTCTTAGCGGCAATGAGCAGTTCTTC.

The V call is TRBV3-1 (or the pseudogene TRBV3-2), the J call TRBJ2-1, with D perhaps TRBD2 (5 bases). CDR1 and CDR2 (germline): LGHDT, YNNKEL (reference sequence). CDR3 length: 12 amino acids. The V and J ends lost 2 bases and 10 bases respectively, with 9 bases between them. This chain's CDR3 is CASSQSEREQFF. CDR3 nucleotide sequence: TGTGCCAGCAGCCAAAGTGAGCGGGAGCAGTTCTTC.

This clone has more than one count but fewer than ten. This chain's CDR3 is CASSFSVGAGGPPDTQYF. The CDR3 nucleotides are TGTGCCAGCAGTTTCTCTGTCGGTGCGGGGGGGCCCCCAGATACGCAGTATTTT. J is TRBJ2-3 and V is TRBV27; 9 bases align to TRBD2. Per germline, CDR1 MNHEY and CDR2 SMNVEV (reference sequence). The CDR3 contains 18 residues. J gave up 4 bases and V 3 bases, and 14 bases lay outside the gene matches.

DNA of the CDR3: TGTGCCAGCAGTTTGGCCACTAGCGGGACCTACGAGCAGTACTTC. Protein sequence: CASSLATSGTYEQYF. This sequence joins TRBV6-5 and TRBJ2-7, with TRBD2 matching 10 bases. This CDR3 region has 15 residues. Germline CDR1 is MNHEY and CDR2 is SVGAGI. J lost 2 bases, V lost 4 bases, and 5 bases had no gene match.

This clone appeared a few times. The chain joins TRBV2 to TRBJ1-1; TRBD1 aligns across 8 bases. This CDR3 spans 15 amino acids. With V trimmed by 5 bases and J by 8 bases, 13 bases remained unmatched. Germline values: CDR1 SNHLY, CDR2 FYNNEI. The CDR3 sequence: CASSPQPGQGSEAFF. The CDR3 DNA reads as TGTGCCAGCAGTCCCCAACCCGGACAGGGTTCCGAAGCTTTCTTT.

The chain is built from TRBV5-4 and TRBJ1-6; TRBD1 aligns across 8 bases. The length of the CDR3 is 17 residues. Germline assignment: CDR1 SGHNT and CDR2 YYREEE (reference sequence). J gave up 9 bases and V 1 base, and 12 bases lay outside the gene matches. The CDR3 region has the DNA TGTGCCAGCAGCTTGTTGAGGCAGGGGGCGTTAGGTTCACCCCTCCACTTT. Protein: CASSLLRQGALGSPLHF.

This clone has only a few counts. The chain links TRBV11-3 to TRBJ2-2; 7 positions agree with TRBD1. Germline V gives CDR1 SGHNT, CDR2 YENEEA. V gave up 3 bases and J gave up 6 bases; unmatched junction bases: 4. The CDR3 extends over 14 amino acids. The CDR3 protein is CASSFTGESGELFF. CDR3 coding DNA: TGTGCCAGCAGCTTTACAGGGGAATCCGGGGAGCTGTTTTTT. Full variable domain (remainder filled in from reference TRBV11-3 and TRBJ2-2): EAGVVQSPRYKIIEKKQPVAFWCNPISGHNTLYWYLQNLGQGPELLIRYENEEAVDDSQLPKDRFSAERLKGVDSTLKIQPAELGDSAVYLCASSFTGESGELFFGEGSRLTVL.

The chain carries TRBV10-1 and TRBJ2-7; TRBD1 matches 10 bases. V lost 0 bases to trimming and J lost 5 bases; unmatched junction nucleotides: 4. In germline, CDR1 is WNHNN, CDR2 SYGVQD (reference sequence). This CDR3 has 15 amino acids. CDR3 DNA: TGCGCCAGCAGTGAGTCGGGACAGGGGAAGCACGAGCAGTACTTC. Protein product: CASSESGQGKHEQYF.

In this sample, this clone turned up once. The chain uses TRBV4-1 and TRBJ2-5; the match to TRBD2 covers 10 bases. Germline-derived CDR1 and CDR2 are MGHRA and YSYEKL. The junction had 4 bases not matched to a gene; V was cut back by 0 bases and J by 6 bases. This CDR3 comprises 15 residues. For the CDR3, the DNA is TGCGCCAGCAGCCAAGAACCTAGCGGGAGCAAGACCCAGTACTTC. Translation gives CASSQEPSGSKTQYF.

This clone was detected only once. The chain couples TRBV28 to TRBJ2-4; 10 bases line up with TRBD1. The CDR3 is 16 amino acids. V trimming: 6 bases; J trimming: 7 bases; junction bases outside the gene matches: 12. The germline V gene has CDR1 MDHEN and CDR2 SYDVKM. In DNA form, the CDR3 reads TGTGCCAGCAGCCCACCCCCGACAGGGGGCTTGAACATTCAGTACTTC. Translated: CASSPPPTGGLNIQYF.

This clone showed up just once. The chain links TRBV5-5 to TRBJ1-2, with no clear D. The V end lost 10 bases, the J end lost 2 bases, and 3 bases lay between the germline ends. The V gene's germline CDR1 is SGHKS and CDR2 YYEKEE (reference sequence). The CDR3 totals 9 residues. CDR3 region: CAANYGYTF. CDR3 bases: TGTGCCGCGAACTATGGCTACACCTTC.

CDR3 bases: TGTGCCAGCTCCCCCCTGGGCGGCAGGGTCTCCGAGCAGTACTTC. Its protein is CASSPLGGRVSEQYF. This chain connects TRBV18 to TRBJ2-7; D might be TRBD1 (5 bases). Germline CDR1 is KGHSH and CDR2 is LQKENI. This CDR3 region has 15 residues. V lost 6 bases, J lost 6 bases, and 21 bases lay in between. The whole variable domain, remainder taken from reference TRBV18 and TRBJ2-7, is NAGVMQNPRHLVRRRGQEARLRCSPMKGHSHVYWYRQLPEEGLKFMVYLQKENIIDESGMPKERFSAEFPKEGPSILRIQQVVRGDSAAYFCASSPLGGRVSEQYFGPGTRLTVT.

The V and J genes are TRBV12-3 or TRBV12-4 and TRBJ1-4; D uncertain. The CDR3 has 13 amino acids. The germline V and J ends were trimmed by 3 bases and 8 bases, with 10 bases remaining between them. CDR3 residues: CASSFLTGEKLFF. DNA of the CDR3: TGTGCCAGCAGTTTTCTGACGGGGGAAAAACTGTTTTTT.

This chain uses TRBV29-1 with TRBJ2-1; D possibly corresponds to TRBD2 (7 bases). Germline CDR1 is SQVTM and CDR2 is ANQGSEA. The CDR3 has 13 residues. Trimming removed 7 bases at V and 9 bases at J, with 19 bases between. CDR3 residues: CSALTGRDGEQFF. DNA for the CDR3: TGCAGCGCTTTAACAGGGAGGGATGGTGAGCAGTTCTTC.

The chain is built from TRBV27 and TRBJ2-7; TRBD2 agrees at 9 bases. The germline gives CDR1 MNHEY, CDR2 SMNVEV (reference sequence). Germline trimming cut 2 bases from V and 7 bases from J; bases unmatched to any gene: 9. This CDR3 has 15 residues. CDR3 region: CASSLAGGRLGEQYF. In DNA, the CDR3 is TGTGCCAGCAGTTTAGCGGGAGGGCGGCTGGGAGAGCAGTACTTC.

The rearrangement uses TRBV5-4 and TRBJ2-7; 8 nucleotides align to TRBD2. V gave up 2 bases and J gave up 6 bases; unmatched junction bases: 10. The CDR3 extends over 15 amino acids. CDR1 and CDR2 from the germline V gene are SGHNT and YYREEE (reference sequence). CDR3 protein: CASSFPAGVRVEQYF. The CDR3 nucleotides read TGTGCCAGCAGCTTCCCAGCGGGAGTAAGAGTCGAGCAGTACTTC.

This rearrangement joins TRBV3-1 (or the pseudogene TRBV3-2) to TRBJ2-1; 12 positions agree with TRBD2. The V gene end was trimmed by 5 bases and the J gene end by 3 bases; junction bases not matched to a gene: 2. There are 15 residues in the CDR3. Germline V gene lookup returns CDR1 LGHDT and CDR2 YNNKEL (reference sequence). The DNA of the CDR3 is TGTGCCAGCAGCTTACTAGCGGGAGGCTACAATGAGCAGTTCTTC. It codes for CASSLLAGGYNEQFF.

The chain uses TRBV5-1 and TRBJ1-4, with TRBD1 matching 7 bases. The CDR3 is made up of 15 amino acids. The germline V gene has CDR1 SGHRS and CDR2 YFSETQ. The J segment lost 2 bases and the V segment lost 4 bases, leaving 5 bases of the junction unmatched. CDR3 residues: CASSEQGRTNEKLFF. In nucleotides, the CDR3 is TGCGCCAGCAGCGAACAGGGGCGGACTAATGAAAAACTGTTTTTT.

This clone has more than one count but fewer than ten. The gene calls are TRBV6-6 and TRBJ2-2; the D gene is possibly TRBD1 (6 bases). The CDR3 runs 16 residues. CDR1 is MNHNY and CDR2 is SVGAGI in the germline V gene (reference sequence). Trimming shortened V by 7 bases and J by 3 bases, and 18 bases separated the two germline ends. As DNA, the CDR3 is TGTGCCAGCATCCGAAATCCGCAGGGGCACACCGGGGAGCTGTTTTTT. Encoded protein: CASIRNPQGHTGELFF.

The V call is TRBV25-1, the J call TRBJ2-1; 11 bases are a match to TRBD2. CDR1 and CDR2 from the germline V gene are MGHDK and SYGVNS. V lost 1 base to trimming and J lost 6 bases; unmatched junction nucleotides: 8. This CDR3 is built from 17 residues. In DNA form, the CDR3 reads TGTGCCAGCAGTGAATCCCGTAGCGGGAGGGGTGGCAATGAGCAGTTCTTC. Residues: CASSESRSGRGGNEQFF. Full variable domain (missing parts from reference TRBV25-1 and TRBJ2-1): EADIYQTPRYLVIGTGKKITLECSQTMGHDKMYWYQQDPGMELHLIHYSYGVNSTEKGDLSSESTVSRIRTEHFPLTLESARPSHTSQYLCASSESRSGRGGNEQFFGPGTRLTVL.

About this clone itself: Other DNA sequences from this sample encode an identical CDR3 as well. The V and J genes are TRBV29-1 and TRBJ1-1; possible D gene TRBD1, 5 bases. The V gene's germline CDR1 is SQVTM and CDR2 ANQGSEA. V lost 6 bases and J lost 6, with 11 bases in between. CDR3 size: 11 residues. The CDR3 here is CSVADSPEAFF. CDR3 nucleotide sequence: TGCAGCGTCGCTGACAGCCCTGAAGCTTTCTTT.

The chain joins TRBV5-4 to TRBJ1-2; 9 bases fit TRBD1. V was pared by 4 bases and J by 8 bases, with 12 bases of the junction left unmatched. Germline V lookup: CDR1 SGHNT, CDR2 YYREEE (reference sequence). The CDR3 spans 15 residues. The CDR3 loop is CASSQIGTGGGGYTF. As DNA, the CDR3 is TGTGCCAGCAGCCAGATAGGCACAGGGGGCGGAGGCTACACCTTC.